Sequencing of this T cell receptor beta chain was carried out in a study of OX40 agonist ivuxolimab in advanced cancers. Looking at the study overall: Patients took ivuxolimab, an agonistic anti-OX40 (CD134) antibody.

Study-wide results and limits: On average, CD8+ T cells had more expanded clones than CD4+.

Profiled with immunoSEQ multiplex PCR; TCRdb holds only in-frame clones, not every one. Here the sample spans around 56,000 clones, approximately 88% being singletons. This clone came up once. Antigen: not known. The CDR3 runs 11 residues. Germline lookup yields CDR1 MDHEN and CDR2 SYDVKM. This sequence joins TRBV28 and TRBJ2-5; D is unclear. TRBJ2-7 matches the DNA end more closely, so the J call is doubtful. The receptor's source is an adult with an advanced solid tumor such as melanoma, head and neck, liver or kidney cancer. The sample was CD4+ or CD8+ T cells sorted from blood, taken in a trial of the OX40 agonist ivuxolimab. Written as DNA, the CDR3 is TGTGCCAGCAGTCAAATCTACGAGCAGTACTTC. It encodes CASSQIYEQYF.